Sequencing of this TCR beta chain was carried out in a study of T cells after yellow fever vaccination. Across the whole study: Fractions of limited cellularity were prepared by means of SMART-Seq v4 Ultra Low Input.

This clonotype was picked up a small number of times. Germline values: CDR1 LGHNA, CDR2 YSLEER. The germline V and J ends were trimmed by 2 bases and 7 bases, with 14 bases remaining between them. This CDR3 region has 15 residues. TCRdb ran MiXCR on the 5' RACE reads and lists one entry per CDR3 protein. The table includes around 350,000 distinct CDR3 sequences, around a tenth detected once. The sequences come from PBMCs, collected on the day of the first yellow fever vaccination. This TCR came from a man younger than 35 who received the YFV17D yellow fever vaccine. The chain recombines TRBV4-3 with TRBJ1-4, with a weak D call TRBD1 (6 bases). The CDR3: CASSQQTGTGEKLFF. DNA for the CDR3: TGCGCCAGCAGCCAACAGACAGGAACAGGTGAAAAACTGTTTTTT.